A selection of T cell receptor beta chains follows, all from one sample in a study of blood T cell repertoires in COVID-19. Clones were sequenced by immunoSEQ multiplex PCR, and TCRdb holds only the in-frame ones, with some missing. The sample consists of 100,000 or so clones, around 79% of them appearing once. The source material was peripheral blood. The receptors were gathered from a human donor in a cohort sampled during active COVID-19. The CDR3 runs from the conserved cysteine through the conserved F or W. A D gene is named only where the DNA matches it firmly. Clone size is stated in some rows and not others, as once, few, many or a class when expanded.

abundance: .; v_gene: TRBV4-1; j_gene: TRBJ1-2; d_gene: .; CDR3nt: TGCGCCAGCAGCCAAGTTGTACGGCGGGTAGATAAAAACTATGGCTACACCTTC; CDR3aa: CASSQVVRRVDKNYGYTF
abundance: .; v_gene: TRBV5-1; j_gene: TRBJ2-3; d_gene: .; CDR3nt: TGCGCCAGCACTCTGGGGGGGCCCACAGATACGCAGTATTTT; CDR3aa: CASTLGGPTDTQYF
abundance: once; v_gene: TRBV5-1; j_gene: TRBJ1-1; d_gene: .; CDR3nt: TGCGCCAGCAGCTCGGAGCGGCAGACCAGTGAAGCTTTCTTT; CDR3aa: CASSSERQTSEAFF
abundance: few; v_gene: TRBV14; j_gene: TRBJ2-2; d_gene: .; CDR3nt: TGTGCCAGCAGCCCCCTTGCCCCAGGGACCGGGGAGCTGTTTTTT; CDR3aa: CASSPLAPGTGELFF
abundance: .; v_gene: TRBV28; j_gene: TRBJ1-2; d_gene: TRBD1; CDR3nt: TGTGCCAGCCTTCGGGACAGAAATTCCTATGGCTACACCTTC; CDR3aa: CASLRDRNSYGYTF
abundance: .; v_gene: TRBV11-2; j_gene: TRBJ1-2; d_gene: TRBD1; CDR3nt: TGTGCCAGCAGCTTAGGGGGACGCACAGGGGGGAAATATGGCTACACCTTC; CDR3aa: CASSLGGRTGGKYGYTF
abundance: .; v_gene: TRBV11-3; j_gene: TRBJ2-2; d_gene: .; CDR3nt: TGTGCCAGCTCCCCTTCCGGGTGGTCGAACACCGGGGAGCTGTTTTTT; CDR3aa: CASSPSGWSNTGELFF
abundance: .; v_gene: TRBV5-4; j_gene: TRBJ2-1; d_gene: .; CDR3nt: TGTGCCAGCAGTCAGCAGGCGCAGGACAATGAGCAGTTCTTC; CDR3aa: CASSQQAQDNEQFF
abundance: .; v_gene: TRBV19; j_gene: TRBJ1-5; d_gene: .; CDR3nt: TGTGCCAGTAGTATCCAGGTTGTCCAAGTCTCGTATAGCAATCAGCCCCAGCATTTT; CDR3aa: CASSIQVVQVSYSNQPQHF
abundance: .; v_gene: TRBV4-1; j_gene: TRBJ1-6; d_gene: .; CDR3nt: TGCGCCAGCAGCCAACAGGGCCCAGAGTCACCCCTCCACTTT; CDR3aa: CASSQQGPESPLHF
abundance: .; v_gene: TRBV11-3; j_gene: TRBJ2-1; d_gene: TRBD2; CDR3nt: TGTGCCAGCAGCGGAACCCCGGGGAGGGCCGGGCAGTTCTTC; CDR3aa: CASSGTPGRAGQFF
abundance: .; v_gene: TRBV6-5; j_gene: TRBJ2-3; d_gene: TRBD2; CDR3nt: TGTGCCAGCAGTTACTTGCGGGAGGGGGCAGATACGCAGTATTTT; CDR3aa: CASSYLREGADTQYF
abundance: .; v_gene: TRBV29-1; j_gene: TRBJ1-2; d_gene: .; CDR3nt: TGCAGCGCCAGGGGAGTCAGCTATGGCTACACCTTC; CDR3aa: CSARGVSYGYTF
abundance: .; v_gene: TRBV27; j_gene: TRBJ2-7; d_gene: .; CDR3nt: TGTGCCAGCTCGAACTTGAAGGGGTCCTACGAGCAGTACTTC; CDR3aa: CASSNLKGSYEQYF
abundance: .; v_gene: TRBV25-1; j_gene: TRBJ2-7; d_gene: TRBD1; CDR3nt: TGTGCCAGCAGTGCGGGGACAGGGGGCAAAAAATCCTACGAGCAGTACTTC; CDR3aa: CASSAGTGGKKSYEQYF
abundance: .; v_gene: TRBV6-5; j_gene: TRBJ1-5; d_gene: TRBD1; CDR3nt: TGTGCCAGCAGACAACAGGGGTCGAGCAATCAGCCCCAGCATTTT; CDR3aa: CASRQQGSSNQPQHF
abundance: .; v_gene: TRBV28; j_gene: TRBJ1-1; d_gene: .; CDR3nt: TGTGCCAGCAGTTTGGTTGGCAGGGCCTCGGATGAAGCTTTCTTT; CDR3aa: CASSLVGRASDEAFF
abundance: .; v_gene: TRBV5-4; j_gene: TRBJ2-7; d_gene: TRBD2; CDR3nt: TGTGCCAGCAGCCCGGGGCCGGGGACTAGCGGCTCCTACGAGCAGTACTTC; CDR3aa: CASSPGPGTSGSYEQYF
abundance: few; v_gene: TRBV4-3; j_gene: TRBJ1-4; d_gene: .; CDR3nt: TGCGCCAGCAGCCATGCTGCAGGATCAGCTGAAAAACTGTTTTTT; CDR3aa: CASSHAAGSAEKLFF
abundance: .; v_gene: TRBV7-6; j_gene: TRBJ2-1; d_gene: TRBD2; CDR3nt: TGTGCCAGCAGCTCATTAGCGGGAGGGTACAATGAGCAGTTCTTC; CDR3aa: CASSSLAGGYNEQFF
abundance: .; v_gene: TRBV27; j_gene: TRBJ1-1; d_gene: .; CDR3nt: TGTGCCAGCAGTTCCGAGGAGTTGAACACTGAAGCTTTCTTT; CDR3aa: CASSSEELNTEAFF
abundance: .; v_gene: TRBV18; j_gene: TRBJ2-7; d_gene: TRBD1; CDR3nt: TGTGCCAGCTCACTCGGGACAGGGAGTTACTACGAGCAGTACTTC; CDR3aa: CASSLGTGSYYEQYF
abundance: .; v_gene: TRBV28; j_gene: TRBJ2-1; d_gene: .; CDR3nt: TGTGCCAGCAGCCGTAGCGCCGATGAGCAGTTCTTC; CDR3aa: CASSRSADEQFF